Following are 30 T cell receptor beta chains from one sample sequenced in a study of CD8 T cells in Susac syndrome. cDNA came from around 0.5 to 1 ug RNA primed by random hexamers. TCRdb re-analysed the immunoSEQ multiplex PCR reads in MiXCR, keeping a single row per CDR3 protein. The sample has 65,000 to 75,000 distinct CDR3 sequences; approximately 95% are singletons. Sequenced sample: CD8+ T cells from PBMCs. The receptors shown here come from a human donor in good health.

The sample holds one count of this clonotype. The CDR3 here is CASSRCRTGGNQPQHF. DNA for the CDR3: TGCGCCAGCAGTCGATGCAGGACAGGGGGCAATCAGCCCCAGCATTTT. The chain has TRBV23-1 and TRBJ1-5; 9 bases map to TRBD1. TRBV23-1 is noted as an ORF with a role that remains uncertain. After removal of 4 bases from V and 2 bases from J, the junction contained 6 bases not matched to a gene. This CDR3 has 16 residues.

This rearrangement joins TRBV27 to TRBJ1-1; D call uncertain. Trimming left V 0 bases short and J 1 base short, with 9 bases between. Germline CDR1 and CDR2: MNHEY and SMNVEV (reference sequence). The CDR3 runs to 15 residues. The CDR3: CASSLSIKGNTEAFF. The CDR3 coding sequence is TGTGCCAGCAGTTTATCGATCAAGGGGAACACTGAAGCTTTCTTT.

The chain carries TRBV30 and TRBJ1-5; no firm D call. CDR1 and CDR2 from the germline V gene are GTSNPN and SVGIG (reference sequence). This CDR3 has 15 residues. Trimming took 0 bases from V and 3 from J, leaving 12 bases between them. The CDR3 DNA reads as TGTGCCTGGAGTGTGGGGTCAGAGAACAATCAGCCCCAGCATTTT. Translated: CAWSVGSENNQPQHF. The variable domain in full, with the rest retrieved from reference TRBV30 and TRBJ1-5, is SQTIHQWPATLVQPVGSPLSLECTVEGTSNPNLYWYRQAAGRGLQLLFYSVGIGQISSEVPQNLSASRPQDRQFILSSKKLLLSDSGFYLCAWSVGSENNQPQHFGDGTRLSIL.

This clonotype was seen a handful of times. The CDR3 reads CASSLHGSYEQYF. The CDR3, as DNA: TGTGCCAGCAGTTTACACGGTTCCTACGAGCAGTACTTC. This chain links TRBV12-3 or TRBV12-4 with TRBJ2-7; the D is unclear. V was cut by 2 bases and J by 1 base, with 6 bases left in between. This CDR3 has 13 amino acids.

This clonotype was found once. The rearrangement uses TRBV5-6 and TRBJ2-1, with D perhaps assigned TRBD1 or TRBD2 (5 bases each). The germline V and J ends were trimmed by 4 bases and 2 bases, with 7 bases remaining between them. The V gene's germline CDR1 is SGHDT and CDR2 YYEEEE. The CDR3 sequence is 13 residues long. The CDR3 bases are TGTGCCAGCAGCGGGGGAGCCTACAATGAGCAGTTCTTC. Its protein is CASSGGAYNEQFF.

The chain carries TRBV6-1 and TRBJ1-1; no reliable D call. Per germline, CDR1 MNHNS and CDR2 SASEGT. With 9 bases removed from V and 8 bases from J, the gap between germline ends came to 10 bases. The CDR3 consists of 10 residues. The chain's CDR3 is CASSFGEAFF. The CDR3 DNA follows: TGTGCCAGTTCCTTTGGGGAAGCTTTCTTT.

This chain uses TRBV7-9 with TRBJ2-3; TRBD2 aligns across 11 bases. Germline V gene data show CDR1 as SEHNR and CDR2 as FQNEAQ (reference sequence). The CDR3 runs to 16 residues. Trimming at V came to 3 bases and at J to 2 bases, leaving 4 bases not matched to a gene. DNA of the CDR3: TGTGCCAGCAGCTTCCGACTAGCGGGGTTCACAGATACGCAGTATTTT. It translates to CASSFRLAGFTDTQYF.

V gene TRBV4-2 combines with J gene TRBJ1-2, with D unclear. This CDR3 comprises 12 residues. Looked up from germline, CDR1 is LGHNA and CDR2 is YNFKEQ. V lost 1 base to trimming and J lost 7 bases, with 7 bases between them. The CDR3 region has the DNA TGTGCCAGCAGCCAAGTGAACAGTGGCTACACCTTC. Amino acid sequence: CASSQVNSGYTF.

The rearrangement joins TRBV4-3 to TRBJ2-5; D might be TRBD1 (5 bases). V dropped 1 base and J dropped 4 bases, with 13 bases sitting between them. The CDR3 runs to 15 residues. Germline V gene lookup returns CDR1 LGHNA and CDR2 YSLEER. CDR3 amino acids: CASSQGTGPGETQYF. The DNA of the CDR3 is TGCGCCAGCAGCCAAGGAACAGGTCCGGGAGAGACCCAGTACTTC.

V gene TRBV7-2 combines with J gene TRBJ2-5, with unresolved D. The germline V gene encodes CDR1 SGHTA and CDR2 FQGNSA. The V end lost 2 bases, the J end lost 2 bases, and 9 bases lay between the germline ends. This CDR3 is built from 14 residues. CDR3 in amino acids: CASSLFQLQETQYF. DNA for the CDR3: TGTGCCAGCAGCTTATTCCAGCTTCAAGAGACCCAGTACTTC.

The chain joins TRBV29-1 to TRBJ2-3; maybe TRBD2 (5 bases). V lost 4 bases and J 0 bases, leaving 11 bases between the germline ends. The CDR3 is 14 amino acids. The germline V gene has CDR1 SQVTM and CDR2 ANQGSEA. CDR3 in DNA: TGCAGCGTTGTCGGGGTAGCTAGCACAGATACGCAGTATTTT. This encodes CSVVGVASTDTQYF.

Comment on this clonotype: The junction does not match germline at one end; this may be a read error. The CDR3 region is CASSLSTSGNQPQHF. The CDR3 DNA reads as TGTGCCAGCAGCTTAAGTACCTCAGGCAACCAGCCCCAGCATTTT. J is TRBJ1-5 and V is TRBV7-9; D is unresolved. The germline CDR1 and CDR2 sequences are SEHNR and FQNEAQ (reference sequence). The CDR3 contains 15 residues.

CDR3: CASRPGTEGSPLHF. The CDR3 DNA is TGTGCCAGCAGACCCGGGACAGAGGGTTCACCCCTCCACTTT. The J gene is TRBJ1-6, the V gene TRBV27; TRBD1 matches 7 bases. The J segment lost 9 bases and the V segment lost 6 bases, leaving 8 bases of the junction unmatched. This CDR3 region has 14 residues. Germline V gene sequence: CDR1 MNHEY, CDR2 SMNVEV (reference sequence).

This clonotype was seen only once. This sequence joins TRBV29-1 and TRBJ2-7, with no clear D. The V end lost 2 bases, the J end lost 2 bases, and 16 bases lay between the germline ends. The CDR3 has 15 residues. The germline CDR1 and CDR2 sequences are SQVTM and ANQGSEA. CDR3 sequence: CSVEQNWSRTYEQYF. The CDR3 coding sequence is TGCAGCGTTGAACAGAACTGGAGCAGAACCTACGAGCAGTACTTC.

The chain joins TRBV12-3 or TRBV12-4 to TRBJ2-7; 7 nucleotides agree with TRBD1. There are 13 residues in the CDR3. V shed 5 bases and J 6 bases; nucleotides not matched to a gene: 7. CDR3 protein: CASSLYRGVEQYV. The CDR3 DNA reads TGTGCCAGCAGTCTGTACAGGGGTGTCGAGCAGTACGTC.

The chain employs TRBV29-1 and TRBJ2-3, with 8 bases that match TRBD2. Germline V lookup: CDR1 SQVTM, CDR2 ANQGSEA. The length of the CDR3 is 16 residues. The V segment lost 1 base and the J segment 1 base; nucleotides outside the gene matches: 7. Written as DNA, the CDR3 is TGCAGCGTTGAAGGTCAGGCGGGGGGCCGCACAGATACGCAGTATTTT. This encodes CSVEGQAGGRTDTQYF.

J is TRBJ1-1 and V is TRBV3-1; TRBD1 is a possible D gene (6 bases). Germline V gives CDR1 LGHDT, CDR2 YNNKEL (reference sequence). The CDR3 has 16 residues. V was pared by 4 bases and J by 0 bases, with 15 bases between. CDR3 in DNA: TGTGCCAGCAGCCCCTACACGGACAGCATGAACACTGAAGCTTTCTTT. This translates into CASSPYTDSMNTEAFF.

The V and J genes are TRBV27 and TRBJ1-1; D is undetermined. Germline CDR1 MNHEY, CDR2 SMNVEV (reference sequence). V was shortened by 1 base and J by 7 bases, with 10 bases between the two germline ends. This CDR3 has 13 residues. DNA of the CDR3: TGTGCCAGCAGTTTATATCGCCACAGTGAAGCTTTCTTT. This codes for CASSLYRHSEAFF.

J is TRBJ2-5 and V is TRBV19; TRBD2 is a possible D gene (6 bases). This CDR3 is 15 amino acids long. Trimming took 2 bases from V and 5 from J, leaving 15 bases between them. Germline lookup yields CDR1 LNHDA and CDR2 SQIVND (reference sequence). The CDR3 bases are TGTGCCAGTAGTATATCGCCTGCGGGGTTGGAGACCCAGTACTTC. The encoded protein is CASSISPAGLETQYF.

The rearrangement uses TRBV6-6 and TRBJ1-5; no firm D call. Per the germline V gene, CDR1 is MNHNY and CDR2 is SVGAGI (reference sequence). This CDR3 has 14 residues. V shed 7 bases and J shed 2 bases, with 12 bases lying between them. CDR3 bases: TGTGCCAGCACCGACCTTGGGGGCAATCAGCCCCAGCATTTT. Encoded protein: CASTDLGGNQPQHF.

The chain has TRBV29-1 and TRBJ1-1; D unresolved. This CDR3 has 12 residues. CDR1 and CDR2 from the germline V gene are SQVTM and ANQGSEA. The CDR3 sequence is CTSDGMNTEAFF. CDR3 in DNA: TGCACCTCGGACGGAATGAACACTGAAGCTTTCTTT.

V usage is TRBV4-1 and J usage is TRBJ2-7; 12 bases agree with TRBD1. V was pared by 2 bases and J by 6 bases, with 8 bases of the junction left unmatched. Per the germline V gene, CDR1 is MGHRA and CDR2 is YSYEKL. The CDR3 totals 16 residues. CDR3 nucleotides: TGCGCCAGCAGCCAACAGGCCTGGGACAGGGGGCTCGAGCAGTACTTC. This sequence encodes CASSQQAWDRGLEQYF.

The chain uses TRBV28 and TRBJ1-1; TRBD1 might be the D (6 bases). V was shortened by 7 bases and J by 4 bases, with 19 bases between the two germline ends. In germline, CDR1 is MDHEN, CDR2 SYDVKM. The CDR3 is 15 amino acids. This CDR3 is CASNPPGEGSTEAFF. CDR3 DNA sequence: TGTGCCAGCAACCCACCAGGGGAGGGAAGCACTGAAGCTTTCTTT.

The V call is TRBV27, the J call TRBJ1-2, with D possibly TRBD1 on 6 matching bases. With 6 bases removed from V and 6 bases from J, the gap between germline ends came to 14 bases. This CDR3 region has 13 residues. Germline assignment: CDR1 MNHEY and CDR2 SMNVEV (reference sequence). This CDR3 is CASRKTGWDGYTF. The CDR3 bases are TGTGCCAGCAGAAAAACAGGGTGGGATGGCTACACCTTC.

This clonotype was detected only once. J is TRBJ2-5 and V is TRBV28; D possibly corresponds to TRBD1 (5 bases). V was cut by 3 bases and J by 3 bases, with 20 bases left in between. The CDR3 runs 17 residues. Germline V gene data show CDR1 as MDHEN and CDR2 as SYDVKM. The CDR3 DNA is TGTGCCAGCAGTTTGGCTGTCCAGGGATACATAGAAGAGACCCAGTACTTC. It codes for CASSLAVQGYIEETQYF.

This chain uses TRBV12-3 or TRBV12-4 with TRBJ1-5; 9 bases map to TRBD1. V shed 6 bases and J 3 bases; nucleotides not matched to a gene: 12. This CDR3 region has 17 residues. The CDR3 sequence is CASSRRPGQGYNQPQHF. Here the CDR3 DNA reads TGTGCCAGCAGCCGCCGGCCGGGACAGGGTTACAATCAGCCCCAGCATTTT.

The J gene is TRBJ2-7, the V gene TRBV28, with D hard to call. Trimming left V 7 bases short and J 0 bases short, with 4 bases between. Germline CDR1 reads MDHEN; CDR2 reads SYDVKM. CDR3 length: 11 residues. CDR3 protein: CASKTSYEQYV. The CDR3 nucleotides read TGTGCCAGCAAAACCTCCTACGAGCAGTACGTC.

The chain combines TRBV15 with TRBJ1-5; weak D call: TRBD1 (5 bases). The CDR3 is made up of 15 amino acids. Germline CDR1 is LNHNV and CDR2 is YYDKDF (reference sequence). Trimming shortened V by 5 bases and J by 0 bases, and 11 bases separated the two germline ends. The CDR3 DNA reads as TGTGCCACCAGCGGGGGACGGAATAGCAATCAGCCCCAGCATTTT. Amino acids: CATSGGRNSNQPQHF. Complete variable domain (other parts from reference TRBV15 and TRBJ1-5): DAMVIQNPRYQVTQFGKPVTLSCSQTLNHNVMYWYQQKSSQAPKLLFHYYDKDFNNEADTPDNFQSRRPNTSFCFLDIRSPGLGDTAMYLCATSGGRNSNQPQHFGDGTRLSIL.

The chain uses TRBV24-1 and TRBJ2-1; no clear D gene. The CDR3 is 14 amino acids. The germline V and J ends were trimmed by 3 bases and 8 bases, with 13 bases remaining between them. CDR1 is KGHDR and CDR2 is SFDVKD in the germline V gene. The CDR3 is CATSDLTGVDEQFF. As DNA, the CDR3 is TGTGCCACCAGTGATCTTACTGGCGTGGATGAGCAGTTCTTC.

The rearrangement links TRBV18 to TRBJ2-1; D possibly uses TRBD1 or TRBD2 (5 bases each). Trimming left V 2 bases short and J 4 bases short, with 12 bases between. Germline V lookup: CDR1 KGHSH, CDR2 LQKENI. The CDR3 is 15 amino acids. In DNA form, the CDR3 reads TGTGCCAGCTCACCAGAGAGTGGGGGTTACAATGAGCAGTTCTTC. It yields the protein CASSPESGGYNEQFF.